This T cell receptor (beta chain) came from a study of Ad26.COV2.S vaccination and SARS-CoV-2 variants (dated by TCRdb to about 2021). Context from the whole study: Vaccine-arm donors were drawn from COV1001, a multicentre, randomized, double-blind, placebo-controlled phase I-IIa trial of Ad26.COV2.S in healthy adults. Ad26.COV2.S was administered intramuscularly at 5 x 10^10 or 1 x 10^11 viral particles, either as a single shot or as two shots given 56 days apart. TCRbeta repertoire sequencing was used to assess the specificity and breadth of SARS-CoV-2-reactive T cell receptors after Ad26.COV2.S vaccination. A total of around 32 samples were included in the TCR-sequenced set, comprising roughly 20 Ad26.COV2.S vaccine recipients, 5 placebo recipients and 8 SARS-CoV-2 convalescent individuals. Trial participants were randomized into five groups of five: low-dose or high-dose Ad26.COV2.S given once or twice, or placebo on both occasions. Investigators did not know the trial group allocation while performing experiments and assessing outcomes. Study-level results and caveats: Ad26.COV2.S recipients had higher spike-specific TCR breadth than placebo recipients (P = 0.0014). After vaccination, substantial breadth of spike-specific CD8+ and CD4+ T cell responses was reported. Vaccine and placebo recipients had comparable non-spike TCR breadth, which fits with the vaccine containing only spike. According to the authors, total T cell responses may have been underestimated by the TCR breadth and depth analyses. The study lacked the statistical power to compare responses across vaccine doses or regimens.

Taken from the germline V gene, the CDR1 and CDR2 loops are MNHNS and SASEGT. Reading from cysteine to phenylalanine, the CDR3 counts 13 amino acids. Of all the DNA, just the CDR3 is kept, 39 bases in frame from base 1. V lost 2 bases and J lost 3 bases; the stretch between them is 5 bases long. The immunoSEQ Assay was the method used to sequence TCRbeta CDR3 regions. After extraction, genomic DNA underwent amplification by bias-controlled multiplex PCR, followed by high-throughput sequencing. The authors processed their data as follows. Collapsing and filtering of sequences were performed to quantify the absolute abundance of each unique TCRbeta CDR3 region. Usable DNA was measured by amplifying reference genes present in all nucleated cells, and TCRbeta template counts were normalized to that usable DNA to estimate T cell fraction. Repertoire TCRs were annotated as SARS-CoV-2-specific when V gene, CDR3 amino acid sequence and J gene were exactly matched to a known reactive TCR set. The reference SARS-CoV-2 TCR set was obtained from MIRA and was filtered for enrichment in COVID-19-positive ImmuneCODE repertoires, whereby public or cross-reactive TCRs were removed. Based on the MIRA antigens, annotated TCRs were further analysed at the level of specific ORF or position within ORF. Breadth was defined as the number of annotated unique rearrangements divided by the total number of unique productive rearrangements, and depth was defined as the summed frequency of the annotated unique rearrangements. Group comparisons of TCR breadth used two-sided Wilcoxon rank-sum tests. TCRdb holds this immuneACCESS table with in-frame rearrangements only. Some clones are missing; in checked studies, unresolved V genes explain under half, and the rest has no known cause. For V, J and clone size, that table is used; D and trimming come from the DNA. This sample holds some 400,000 clones; about nine tenths were observed only once. 1.5% to 2% of the sample is in the top ten clones.

Per the publication, the treatment or condition label means: roughly 18 received Ad26.COV2.S at low or high dose, single or two shots; about five received placebo; per-sample allocation not given. For vaccine and placebo recipients, repertoires were sequenced using samples collected on day 63 after the first injection. Between 29 July and 7 August 2020, Cohort 1b enrolled about two dozen adults aged 18-55 years at one site in Boston, USA. As a vaccine, Ad26.COV2.S was a replication-incompetent adenovirus type 26 vector that expressed a prefusion-stabilized SARS-CoV-2 spike protein derived from the original Wuhan strain. This clone was recorded only once. Its antigen is currently not known. No qualities accompany the bases; no much larger clone lies one base away.

This TCR derives from a person between 18 and 65 years old who received the Ad26.COV2.S COVID-19 vaccine or a placebo. The sample consisted of peripheral blood, taken in a trial of Ad26.COV2.S vaccine versus placebo. The chain joins TRBV6-1 to TRBJ1-5; there is no confident call for the D gene. The nucleotide sequence reads as follows: TGTGCCAGCAGTGAAAGGGTCAATCAGCCCCAGCATTTT. This gives the protein CASSERVNQPQHF.